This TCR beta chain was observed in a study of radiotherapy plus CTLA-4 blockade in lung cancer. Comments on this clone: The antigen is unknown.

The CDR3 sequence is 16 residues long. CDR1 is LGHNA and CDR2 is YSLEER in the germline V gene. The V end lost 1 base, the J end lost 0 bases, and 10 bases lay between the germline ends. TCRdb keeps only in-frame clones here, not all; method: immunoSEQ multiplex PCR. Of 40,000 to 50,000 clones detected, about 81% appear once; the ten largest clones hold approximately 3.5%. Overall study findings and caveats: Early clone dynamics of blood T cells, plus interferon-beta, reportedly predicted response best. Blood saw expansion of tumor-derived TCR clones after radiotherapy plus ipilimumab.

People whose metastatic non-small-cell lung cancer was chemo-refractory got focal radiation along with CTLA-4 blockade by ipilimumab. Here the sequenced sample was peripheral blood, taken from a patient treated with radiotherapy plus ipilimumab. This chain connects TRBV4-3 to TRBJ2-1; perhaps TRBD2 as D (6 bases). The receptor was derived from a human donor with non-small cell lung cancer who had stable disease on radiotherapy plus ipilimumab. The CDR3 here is CASSQARGSSYNEQFF. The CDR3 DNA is TGCGCCAGCAGCCAAGCCCGGGGGAGCTCCTACAATGAGCAGTTCTTC.